This T cell receptor (beta chain) was sequenced for a study of regulatory and conventional T cells in RAG deficiency. Overall study results and limits: In Omenn syndrome, Treg and Tconv repertoires overlapped >90%. Shannon entropy was markedly lower and Simpson indices higher in RAG-deficient patients than control T-cell subsets. Other subsets showed 8.5 to 10-fold reductions, but Treg unique TCR beta sequences fell 80 to 100-fold in these patients. Omenn CD25-high CD127-low cells may be activated cells, not true Tregs.

Blood CD4+ CD25-high CD127-low regulatory T cells supplied the genomic DNA template. Trimming took 0 bases from V and 1 from J, leaving 9 bases between them. The CDR3 is 15 amino acids. Germline V gives CDR1 MNHEY, CDR2 SVGAGI. The method was immunoSEQ multiplex PCR; TCRdb's version includes in-frame clones alone and lacks a portion of them. The sample records tens of thousands of clones, around nine tenths being singletons. On this clone: Its antigen remains unknown.

These data were likewise used in another study, on regulatory T cells. Turning to that study: The primer mix had 52 TRBV and 13 TRBJ primers.

Sequencing was carried out using Tregs sorted from blood. The genes are TRBV6-5 and TRBJ1-1; D remains unclear. The TCR sequence derives from a human donor in good health. The CDR3 DNA follows: TGTGCCAGCAGTTACTCGACCCATTGGAACACTGAAGCTTTCTTT. This sequence encodes CASSYSTHWNTEAFF.